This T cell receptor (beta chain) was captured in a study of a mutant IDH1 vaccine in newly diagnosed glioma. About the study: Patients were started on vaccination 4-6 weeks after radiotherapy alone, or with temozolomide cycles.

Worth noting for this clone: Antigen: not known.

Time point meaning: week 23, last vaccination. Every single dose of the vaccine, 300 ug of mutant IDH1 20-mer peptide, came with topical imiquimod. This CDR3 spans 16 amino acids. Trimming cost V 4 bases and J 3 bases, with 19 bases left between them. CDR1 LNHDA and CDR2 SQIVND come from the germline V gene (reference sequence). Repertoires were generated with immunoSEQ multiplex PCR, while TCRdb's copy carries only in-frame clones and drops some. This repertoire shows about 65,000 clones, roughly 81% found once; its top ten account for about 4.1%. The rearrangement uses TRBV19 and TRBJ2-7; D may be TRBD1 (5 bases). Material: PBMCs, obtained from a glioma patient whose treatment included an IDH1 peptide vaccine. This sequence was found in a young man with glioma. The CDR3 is CASSRGNFDPVYEQYF. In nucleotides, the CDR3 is TGTGCCAGTAGTAGGGGCAACTTCGACCCTGTCTACGAGCAGTACTTC.